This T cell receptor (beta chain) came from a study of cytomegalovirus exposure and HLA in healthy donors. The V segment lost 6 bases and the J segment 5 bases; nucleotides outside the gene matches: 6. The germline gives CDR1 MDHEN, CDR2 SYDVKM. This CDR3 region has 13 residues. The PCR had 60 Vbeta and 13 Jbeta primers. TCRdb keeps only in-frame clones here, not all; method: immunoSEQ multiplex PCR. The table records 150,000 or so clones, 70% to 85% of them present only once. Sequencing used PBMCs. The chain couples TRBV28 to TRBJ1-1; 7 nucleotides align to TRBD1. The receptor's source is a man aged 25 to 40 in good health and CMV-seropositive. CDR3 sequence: CASRGQVGTEAFF. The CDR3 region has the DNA TGTGCCAGCAGAGGACAGGTGGGGACTGAAGCTTTCTTT.